This T cell receptor (beta chain) emerged from a study of blood T cell repertoires in COVID-19. The ends lost 9 bases at V and 0 bases at J; junction bases unmatched: 5. Germline V gene data show CDR1 as LNHDA and CDR2 as SQIVND (reference sequence). The CDR3 is 14 amino acids. This clone was found once. Clones were read by immunoSEQ multiplex PCR, and TCRdb kept only the in-frame ones, dropping some. Among tens of thousands of clones listed, roughly 88% were seen once. The source is a human donor in a cohort sampled during active COVID-19. The chain employs TRBV19 and TRBJ2-7; 10 bases fit TRBD2. Sequenced material: peripheral blood. CDR3 bases: TGTGCCAGCCGGACTAGCGGTATCTCCTACGAGCAGTACTTC. This codes for CASRTSGISYEQYF.